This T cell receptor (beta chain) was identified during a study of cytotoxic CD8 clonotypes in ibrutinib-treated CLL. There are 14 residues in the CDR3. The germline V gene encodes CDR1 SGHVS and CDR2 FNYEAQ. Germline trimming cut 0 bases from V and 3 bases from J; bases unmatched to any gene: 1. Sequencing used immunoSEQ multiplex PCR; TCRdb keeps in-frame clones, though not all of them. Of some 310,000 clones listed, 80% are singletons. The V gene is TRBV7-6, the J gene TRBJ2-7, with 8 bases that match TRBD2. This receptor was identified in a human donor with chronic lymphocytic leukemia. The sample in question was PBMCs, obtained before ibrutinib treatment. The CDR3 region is CASSLASGSYEQYF. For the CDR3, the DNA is TGTGCCAGCAGCTTAGCGAGCGGGAGCTACGAGCAGTACTTC.